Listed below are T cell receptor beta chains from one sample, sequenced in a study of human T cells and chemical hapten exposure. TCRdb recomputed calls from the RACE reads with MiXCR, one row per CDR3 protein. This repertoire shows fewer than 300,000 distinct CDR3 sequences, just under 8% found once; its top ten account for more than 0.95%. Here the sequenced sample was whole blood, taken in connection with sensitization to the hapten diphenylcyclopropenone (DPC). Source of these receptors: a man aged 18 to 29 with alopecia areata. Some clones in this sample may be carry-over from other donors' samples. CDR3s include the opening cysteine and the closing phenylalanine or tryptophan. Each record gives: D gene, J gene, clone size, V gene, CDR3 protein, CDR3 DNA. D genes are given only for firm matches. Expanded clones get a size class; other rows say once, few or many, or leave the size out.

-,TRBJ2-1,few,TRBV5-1,CASSLIWGGMDNEQFF,TGCGCCAGCAGCTTGATCTGGGGCGGAATGGACAATGAGCAGTTCTTC
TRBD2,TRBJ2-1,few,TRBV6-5,CASSYLSGGNYNEQFF,TGTGCCAGCAGTTACCTAAGCGGGGGAAACTACAATGAGCAGTTCTTC
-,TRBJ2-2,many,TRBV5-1,CASSLQGSGGELFF,TGCGCCAGCAGCTTGCAGGGTTCAGGCGGGGAGCTGTTTTTT
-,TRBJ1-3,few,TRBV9,CASSQDAGQSSGNTIYF,TGTGCCAGCAGCCAGGACGCAGGACAAAGCTCTGGAAACACCATATATTTT
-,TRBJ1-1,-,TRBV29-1,CSVEVGADTEAFF,TGCAGCGTTGAAGTGGGGGCCGACACTGAAGCTTTCTTT
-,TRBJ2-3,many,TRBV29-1,CSVAGMGPTDTQYF,TGCAGCGTGGCAGGGATGGGGCCCACAGATACGCAGTATTTT
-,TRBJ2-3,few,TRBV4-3,CASSQGDTDTQYF,TGCGCCAGCAGCCAAGGGGACACAGATACGCAGTATTTT
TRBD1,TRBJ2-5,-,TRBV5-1,CASSSGQGGPETQYF,TGCGCCAGCAGCTCCGGACAGGGAGGCCCAGAGACCCAGTACTTC
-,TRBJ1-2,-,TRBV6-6,CASTPFPTAPNYGYTF,TGTGCCAGCACACCGTTTCCGACAGCCCCGAACTATGGCTACACCTTC
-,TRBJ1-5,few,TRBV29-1,CSVRDEGQPQHF,TGCAGCGTCCGGGATGAGGGTCAGCCCCAGCATTTT
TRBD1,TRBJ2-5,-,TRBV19,CASSDDRARETQYF,TGTGCCAGTAGTGATGACAGGGCGAGGGAGACCCAGTACTTC
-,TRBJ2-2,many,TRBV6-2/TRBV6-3,CASSYGRSGELFF,TGTGCCAGCAGTTACGGGAGGTCCGGGGAGCTGTTTTTT
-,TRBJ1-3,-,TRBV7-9,CASSFDSPGNTIYF,TGTGCCAGCAGTTTCGACAGTCCCGGAAACACCATATATTTT
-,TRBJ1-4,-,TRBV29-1,CSAKRMPADRLNEKLFF,TGCAGCGCCAAAAGAATGCCTGCTGACAGACTAAATGAAAAACTGTTTTTT
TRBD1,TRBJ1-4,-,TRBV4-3,CASSQTAPDRENEKLFF,TGCGCCAGCAGCCAAACGGCACCGGACAGGGAGAATGAAAAACTGTTTTTT
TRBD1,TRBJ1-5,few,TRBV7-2,CASSLEGQTYSNQPQHF,TGTGCCAGCAGCTTAGAGGGACAGACTTATAGCAATCAGCCCCAGCATTTT
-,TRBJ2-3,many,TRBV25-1,CASSGLPVLTDTQYF,TGTGCCAGCAGTGGCCTACCCGTTTTGACAGATACGCAGTATTTT
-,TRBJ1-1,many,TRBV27,CASSLEGGMNTEAFF,TGTGCCAGCAGTTTAGAAGGAGGAATGAACACTGAAGCTTTCTTT
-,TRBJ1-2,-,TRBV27,CASSLEGGLLYGYTF,TGTGCCAGCAGTTTAGAAGGTGGTCTACTCTATGGCTACACCTTC
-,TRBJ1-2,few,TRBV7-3,CASSPPEGVSGYTF,TGTGCCAGCAGCCCTCCCGAGGGGGTTTCAGGCTACACCTTC
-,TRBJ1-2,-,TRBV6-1,CASSEAGAEAYGYTF,TGTGCCAGCAGTGAGGCAGGGGCGGAGGCCTATGGCTACACCTTC
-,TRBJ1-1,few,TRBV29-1,CSGRTGRGAEAFF,TGCAGCGGCAGAACAGGGAGAGGGGCTGAAGCTTTCTTT
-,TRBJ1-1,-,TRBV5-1,CASVDRLNTEAFF,TGCGCCAGCGTGGACAGACTGAACACTGAAGCTTTCTTT
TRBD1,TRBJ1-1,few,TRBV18,CASSKGGTENTEAFF,TGTGCCAGTTCCAAGGGCGGGACAGAGAACACTGAAGCTTTCTTT
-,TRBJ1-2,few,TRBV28,CASSLGADLAYGYTF,TGTGCCAGCAGTTTAGGGGCGGACCTTGCCTATGGCTACACCTTC
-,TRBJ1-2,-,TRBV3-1,CASSQRGSLRSSYGYTF,TGTGCCAGCAGCCAGAGGGGCAGCCTTAGGTCCTCCTATGGCTACACCTTC
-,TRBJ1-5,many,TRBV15,CATSRRTDGNQPQHF,TGTGCCACCAGCAGGAGGACGGACGGCAATCAGCCCCAGCATTTT
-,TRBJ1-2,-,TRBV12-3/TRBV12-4,CASRREGELYYGYTF,TGTGCCAGCAGGCGTGAGGGGGAACTATACTATGGCTACACCTTC
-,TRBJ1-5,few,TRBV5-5,CASSLTVYSNQPQHF,TGTGCCAGCAGCTTGACAGTTTATAGCAATCAGCCCCAGCATTTT
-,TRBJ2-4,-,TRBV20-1,CSAYRVRTQYF,TGCAGTGCCTACCGCGTCCGGACTCAGTACTTC
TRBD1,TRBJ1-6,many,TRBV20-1,CSATTGGRSPLHF,TGCAGTGCTACAACAGGGGGACGTTCACCCCTCCACTTT
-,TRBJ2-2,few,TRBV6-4,CASSDGPSQPTGELFF,TGTGCCAGCAGTGACGGCCCCTCGCAACCCACCGGGGAGCTGTTTTTT
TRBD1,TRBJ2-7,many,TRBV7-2,CASNLQGAREQYF,TGTGCCAGCAACTTACAGGGGGCTCGGGAGCAGTACTTC
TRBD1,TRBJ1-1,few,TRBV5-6,CASSLYRGWNTEAFF,TGTGCCAGCAGCTTGTACAGGGGATGGAACACTGAAGCTTTCTTT
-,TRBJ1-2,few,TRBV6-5,CASRGPLYGYTF,TGTGCCAGCAGGGGACCACTATATGGCTACACCTTC
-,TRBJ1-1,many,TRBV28,CASSRQRNTEAFF,TGTGCCAGCAGTCGACAGAGGAACACTGAAGCTTTCTTT
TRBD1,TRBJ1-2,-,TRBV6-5,CASRAGGGYTF,TGTGCCAGCAGAGCAGGGGGCGGCTACACCTTC
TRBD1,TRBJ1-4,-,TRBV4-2,CASSQLPGQGDEKLFF,TGTGCCAGCAGCCAATTACCGGGACAGGGAGATGAAAAACTGTTTTTT
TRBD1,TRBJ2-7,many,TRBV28,CASILTGTGDYEQYF,TGTGCCAGCATCCTGACCGGGACAGGGGATTACGAGCAGTACTTC
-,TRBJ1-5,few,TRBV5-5,CASSLHRGGQPQHF,TGTGCCAGCAGCTTGCACCGAGGGGGTCAGCCCCAGCATTTT
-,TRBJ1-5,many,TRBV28,CASSFAGGYQPQHF,TGTGCCAGCAGTTTCGCGGGGGGCTATCAGCCCCAGCATTTT
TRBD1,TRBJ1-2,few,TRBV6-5,CASSYSGTGPGYTF,TGTGCCAGCAGTTACTCTGGGACAGGGCCTGGCTACACCTTC